These 18 T cell receptor beta chains originate from one sample sequenced in a study of shared clonotypes between healthy human individuals (dated by TCRdb to the early 2020s). To prepare the library, the immunoSEQ multiplex PCR assay was applied. The table was pulled from immuneACCESS by TCRdb, which kept in-frame rearrangements only. Such tables lose some clones; where checked, under half of the loss comes from unresolved V genes, and the rest has no known cause. Recorded for this sample are about 110,000 clones; approximately 70% of them occurred a single time. The ten top clones hold 20% to 25% of the sample. Sample: memory CD8+ T cells sorted from blood. Explained via the paper, the cell subset or site label denotes: CD45RO+ cells pooled with CCR7-negative TemRA cells. These receptors were collected from a woman in her 30s in good health.

The chain recombines TRBV11-2 with TRBJ2-1; 8 nucleotides line up with TRBD2. Germline loops: CDR1 SGHAT, CDR2 FQNNGV. CDR3 size: 17 residues. J gave up 0 bases and V 0 bases, and 4 bases lay outside the gene matches. Here the CDR3 DNA reads TGTGCCAGCAGCTTAGATCGGGGGGGTAGCTCCTACAATGAGCAGTTCTTC. Amino acid sequence: CASSLDRGGSSYNEQFF.

The table lists this clone with a count of one. The rearrangement uses TRBV28 and TRBJ2-3, with unresolved D. Germline V gives CDR1 MDHEN, CDR2 SYDVKM. This CDR3 has 12 amino acids. Trimming shortened V by 3 bases and J by 8 bases, and 9 bases separated the two germline ends. The CDR3 nucleotides are TGTGCCAGCAGTTTGCAGACTGGTACGCAGTATTTT. It codes for CASSLQTGTQYF.

The V and J genes are TRBV5-4 and TRBJ1-5; D is unresolved. The V end lost 6 bases, the J end lost 2 bases, and 24 bases lay between the germline ends. In germline, CDR1 is SGHNT, CDR2 YYREEE (reference sequence). The CDR3 runs to 18 residues. The CDR3 sequence is CASTRGKGIYLGNQPQHF. As DNA, the CDR3 is TGTGCCAGCACCCGCGGGAAGGGAATCTACCTCGGCAATCAGCCCCAGCATTTT.

The chain employs TRBV13 and TRBJ2-5; D uncertain. The J call is doubtful: the DNA matches TRBJ2-7 better. Germline CDR1 PRHDT, CDR2 FYEKMQ (reference sequence). CDR3 length: 11 residues. The CDR3 region is CASKGSYEQYF. CDR3 bases: TGTGCCAGCAAAGGGTCCTACGAGCAGTACTTC.

The V gene is TRBV27, the J gene TRBJ2-1, with D perhaps given as TRBD1 or TRBD2 (5 bases each). The CDR3 runs to 14 residues. CDR1 MNHEY and CDR2 SMNVEV come from the germline V gene (reference sequence). V lost 2 bases and J 2 bases, leaving 7 bases between the germline ends. CDR3 residues: CASSLGTAYNEQFF. The CDR3 nucleotides are TGTGCCAGCAGTTTAGGGACCGCCTACAATGAGCAGTTCTTC.

CDR3 residues: CASSDWTSGGPEAFF. The CDR3, as DNA: TGCGCCAGCAGCGACTGGACATCCGGGGGTCCAGAAGCTTTCTTT. J is TRBJ1-1 and V is TRBV5-1; D is possibly TRBD1 (5 bases). The CDR3 length is 15 residues. Germline-derived CDR1 and CDR2 are SGHRS and YFSETQ. V lost 4 bases and J 8 bases, leaving 21 bases between the germline ends. Based on the CDR3 plus reference TRBV5-1 and TRBJ1-1, the full variable domain is KAGVTQTPRYLIKTRGQQVTLSCSPISGHRSVSWYQQTPGQGLQFLFEYFSETQRNKGNFPGRFSGRQFSNSRSEMNVSTLELGDSALYLCASSDWTSGGPEAFFGQGTRLTVV.

This clone has only a few counts. This chain links TRBV19 with TRBJ1-4; no clear D gene. This CDR3 spans 14 amino acids. The V and J ends lost 6 bases and 0 bases respectively, with 8 bases between them. Germline CDR1 and CDR2: LNHDA and SQIVND (reference sequence). The CDR3 DNA reads TGTGCCAGTAGCCACACCTCAACTAATGAAAAACTGTTTTTT. Its protein product is CASSHTSTNEKLFF.

The CDR3, as DNA: TGTGCCAGCAGCCCAGGGGTGCGGAGTACTGAAGCTTTCTTT. Residues: CASSPGVRSTEAFF. The chain couples TRBV28 to TRBJ1-1; TRBD1 might be the D (6 bases). The CDR3 consists of 14 residues. Germline values: CDR1 MDHEN, CDR2 SYDVKM. Trimming pared 6 bases from V and 5 bases from J, leaving 16 bases between.

In this sample, this clone turned up a few times. J is TRBJ1-1 and V is TRBV25-1; possibly TRBD1 for D (6 bases). Deletions cut 2 bases from V and 8 bases from J, with 15 bases between. The CDR3 has 14 residues. Germline-derived CDR1 and CDR2 are MGHDK and SYGVNS. The CDR3 reads CASSEGGTLQEAFF. The CDR3 nucleotides are TGTGCCAGCAGTGAAGGTGGGACACTCCAGGAAGCTTTCTTT.

This clone showed up just a few times. This chain joins TRBV29-1 and TRBJ1-5; 8 positions match TRBD1. J gave up 6 bases and V 7 bases, and 8 bases lay outside the gene matches. Germline CDR1 is SQVTM and CDR2 is ANQGSEA. The CDR3 totals 13 residues. CDR3 DNA sequence: TGCAGCGCCCTGGACAGGGAAGGTCAGCCCCAGCATTTT. This gives the protein CSALDREGQPQHF.

The chain couples TRBV5-1 to TRBJ2-7, with TRBD1 matching 9 bases. CDR1 SGHRS and CDR2 YFSETQ come from the germline V gene. Trimming removed 1 base from V and 6 bases from J; junction bases left unmatched: 2. The CDR3 sequence is 13 residues long. The chain's CDR3 is CASSLNRGLEQYF. CDR3 in DNA: TGCGCCAGCAGCTTGAACAGGGGGCTCGAGCAGTACTTC.

This clone was seen a single time. The chain links TRBV7-9 to TRBJ2-7; the D is unclear. Gene TRBJ2-1 matches the end of the DNA better, so the J call may be wrong. The CDR3 runs to 11 residues. Germline CDR1 is SEHNR and CDR2 is FQNEAQ (reference sequence). CDR3 sequence (DNA): TGTGCCAGCAGAGAACGGAATGAGCAGTTCTTC. It codes for CASRERNEQFF.

V is TRBV19 and J is TRBJ2-3, with TRBD2 matching over 12 bases. V was clipped by 5 bases and J by 3 bases; unmatched bases: 6. The CDR3 length is 16 residues. Germline V lookup: CDR1 LNHDA, CDR2 SQIVND (reference sequence). The CDR3 coding sequence is TGTGCCAGTAGTCGAGCACTAGCGGGAGGTACAGATACGCAGTATTTT. Amino acids: CASSRALAGGTDTQYF.

This clone occurred once. This chain uses TRBV7-9 with TRBJ2-7; D unclear. This CDR3 has 14 amino acids. Germline values: CDR1 SEHNR, CDR2 FQNEAQ (reference sequence). V shed 5 bases and J shed 4 bases, with 15 bases lying between them. The DNA of the CDR3 is TGTGCCAGCAGCCGTCCTGGGGAAACTTACGAGCAGTACTTC. Translation gives CASSRPGETYEQYF.

The chain links TRBV27 to TRBJ2-7, with a tentative D call TRBD2 (5 bases). V lost 3 bases and J lost 4, with 10 bases in between. Germline CDR1 is MNHEY and CDR2 is SMNVEV (reference sequence). This CDR3 is built from 13 residues. Written as DNA, the CDR3 is TGTGCCAGCAGTTTTGGCAGCGGTTACGAGCAGTACTTC. Encoded protein: CASSFGSGYEQYF.

The V and J genes are TRBV2 and TRBJ1-5, with D tentatively TRBD1 (5 bases). Trimming took off 8 bases at V and 3 bases at J, with 14 bases between the two ends. Germline CDR1 is SNHLY and CDR2 is FYNNEI. The CDR3 has 14 amino acids. For the CDR3, the DNA is TGTGCCAGCGGGGAAGGGGTCACCAATCAGCCCCAGCATTTT. The encoded protein is CASGEGVTNQPQHF. The complete variable domain, with remaining parts taken from reference TRBV2 and TRBJ1-5, reads EPEVTQTPSHQVTQMGQEVILRCVPISNHLYFYWYRQILGQKVEFLVSFYNNEISEKSEIFDDQFSVERPDGSNFTLKIRSTKLEDSAMYFCASGEGVTNQPQHFGDGTRLSIL.

The chain carries TRBV7-6 and TRBJ2-7; 13 bases agree with TRBD2. Germline lookup yields CDR1 SGHVS and CDR2 FNYEAQ. The V and J ends lost 5 bases and 4 bases, in that order; junction bases with no gene match: 5. The CDR3 spans 15 residues. The CDR3 loop reads CASSPRTSGSYEQYF. The CDR3 DNA reads TGTGCCAGCAGCCCCCGGACTAGCGGGAGTTACGAGCAGTACTTC.

In this sample, this clone turned up once. The V call is TRBV7-8, the J call TRBJ2-7, with D perhaps TRBD2 (6 bases). Germline values: CDR1 SGHVS, CDR2 FQNEAQ. Trimming removed 10 bases at V and 3 bases at J, with 25 bases between. The CDR3 contains 16 residues. The CDR3 coding sequence is TGTGCCACGACCCGCAGGGTCGCGGGACCTTTCTACGAGCAGTACTTC. Its protein product is CATTRRVAGPFYEQYF.